Below, 25 T cell receptor beta chains from the same sample are listed, as sequenced in a study of blood T cell repertoires in COVID-19. The assay was immunoSEQ multiplex PCR, and TCRdb's table has in-frame clones only and misses some. This table has nearly 200,000 clones, around four fifths appearing once. The sequencing sample was made of peripheral blood. These TCRs come from a man in his fifties or sixties with COVID-19, enrolled during active disease.

The chain is built from TRBV10-3 and TRBJ1-6; 8 positions match TRBD1. Per germline, CDR1 ENHRY and CDR2 SYGVKD. With 6 bases clipped from V and 2 bases from J, the junction kept 6 bases outside the gene matches. The CDR3 is 16 amino acids. The CDR3 sequence is CAIRPQGGAYNSPLHF. CDR3 coding DNA: TGTGCCATCAGACCACAGGGGGGGGCCTATAATTCACCCCTCCACTTT.

The rearrangement joins TRBV9 to TRBJ1-3; 7 bases are shared with TRBD1. The V gene's germline CDR1 is SGDLS and CDR2 YYNGEE. This CDR3 is built from 15 residues. With 3 bases clipped from V and 7 bases from J, the junction kept 10 bases outside the gene matches. The CDR3 here is CASSAGTVSTNTIYF. The CDR3 DNA reads TGTGCCAGCAGCGCCGGGACAGTGTCTACGAACACCATATATTTT.

This clone was found a few times. The V call is TRBV28, the J call TRBJ1-2, with unresolved D. The CDR3 runs 12 residues. Looked up from germline, CDR1 is MDHEN and CDR2 is SYDVKM. Trimming stripped 7 bases from V and 8 bases from J, with 14 bases between. CDR3 in amino acids: CASTPPGGGYTF. As DNA, the CDR3 is TGTGCCAGCACCCCCCCGGGCGGGGGCTACACCTTC.

This chain uses TRBV9 with TRBJ1-1; D unresolved. V shed 3 bases and J shed 1 base, with 13 bases lying between them. Per the germline V gene, CDR1 is SGDLS and CDR2 is YYNGEE. The CDR3 covers 15 residues. For the CDR3, the DNA is TGTGCCAGCAGCGCAAGCGGACGGAGGAACACTGAAGCTTTCTTT. It codes for CASSASGRRNTEAFF.

The chain uses TRBV3-1 (or the pseudogene TRBV3-2) and TRBJ1-2; D possibly corresponds to TRBD1 (5 bases). The V end was cut by 4 bases, the J end by 8 bases, with 20 bases between. The CDR3 has 15 residues. CDR1 and CDR2 from the germline V gene are LGHDT and YNNKEL (reference sequence). The CDR3 is CASSPGGPGPAGYTF. DNA of the CDR3: TGTGCCAGCAGCCCGGGAGGCCCAGGGCCCGCGGGCTACACCTTC.

The V gene is TRBV6-5, the J gene TRBJ1-1, with TRBD1 matching over 7 bases. Per the germline V gene, CDR1 is MNHEY and CDR2 is SVGAGI. This CDR3 has 15 residues. V was clipped by 0 bases and J by 0 bases; unmatched bases: 1. Here the CDR3 DNA reads TGTGCCAGCAGTTACTCCGGGACAGTGAACACTGAAGCTTTCTTT. Its translation: CASSYSGTVNTEAFF.

This chain joins TRBV6-2 or TRBV6-3 and TRBJ2-2; maybe TRBD1 (6 bases). Germline V lookup: CDR1 MNHEY, CDR2 SVGEGT. The germline V and J ends were trimmed by 6 bases and 7 bases, with 12 bases remaining between them. This CDR3 contains 13 residues. CDR3 in amino acids: CASSLQGVGELFF. The CDR3 nucleotides read TGTGCCAGCAGCCTACAGGGTGTCGGGGAGCTGTTTTTT.

This chain links TRBV5-6 with TRBJ2-7; D is perhaps TRBD2 (6 bases). Germline values: CDR1 SGHDT, CDR2 YYEEEE. CDR3 size: 12 residues. Trimming took 4 bases from V and 4 from J, leaving 9 bases between them. CDR3 loop: CASSQEGYEQYF. Written as DNA, the CDR3 is TGTGCCAGCAGCCAGGAGGGGTACGAGCAGTACTTC.

V is TRBV5-1 and J is TRBJ2-1; TRBD2 matches at 10 bases. The J segment lost 6 bases and the V segment lost 0 bases, leaving 6 bases of the junction unmatched. CDR1 and CDR2 (germline): SGHRS, YFSETQ. The CDR3 covers 16 residues. In DNA, the CDR3 is TGCGCCAGCAGCTTGGGAGGTCTAGCGGGAGTCAATGAGCAGTTCTTC. Protein: CASSLGGLAGVNEQFF.

CDR3: CASSPGQGSTEAFF. DNA of the CDR3: TGTGCCAGCTCACCCGGACAGGGTAGCACTGAAGCTTTCTTT. This chain joins TRBV18 and TRBJ1-1; 8 bases match TRBD1. The trim removed 3 bases at V and 4 bases at J, leaving 4 bases unmatched. Looked up from germline, CDR1 is KGHSH and CDR2 is LQKENI. This CDR3 is 14 amino acids long.

J is TRBJ2-1 and V is TRBV7-9; perhaps TRBD1 as D (6 bases). This CDR3 is 13 amino acids long. Germline V gene sequence: CDR1 SEHNR, CDR2 FQNEAQ (reference sequence). Trimming left V 1 base short and J 8 bases short, with 9 bases between. CDR3 amino acids: CASSLGGRDEQFF. CDR3 nucleotides: TGTGCCAGCAGCTTAGGGGGGCGGGATGAGCAGTTCTTC.

This chain uses TRBV3-1 (or the pseudogene TRBV3-2) with TRBJ2-3; TRBD1 agrees at 7 bases. The CDR3 spans 13 residues. Germline V gene lookup returns CDR1 LGHDT and CDR2 YNNKEL (reference sequence). V lost 5 bases to trimming and J lost 5 bases; unmatched junction nucleotides: 4. CDR3 sequence reads: CASSAPGGDTQYF. CDR3 bases: TGTGCCAGCAGCGCACCAGGGGGAGATACGCAGTATTTT.

This sequence joins TRBV5-1 and TRBJ1-6; 10 bases map to TRBD1. In germline, CDR1 is SGHRS, CDR2 YFSETQ. CDR3 length: 15 residues. The V gene end was trimmed by 4 bases and the J gene end by 9 bases; junction bases not matched to a gene: 7. The CDR3 is CASSQTGGLGSPLHF. CDR3 DNA sequence: TGCGCCAGCAGCCAGACAGGGGGCTTGGGTTCACCCCTCCACTTT.

This chain links TRBV30 with TRBJ1-1, with D unclear. This CDR3 region has 14 residues. Germline lookup yields CDR1 GTSNPN and CDR2 SVGIG (reference sequence). Trimming removed 0 bases at V and 6 bases at J, with 14 bases between. As DNA, the CDR3 is TGTGCCTGGAGTGTAGAGTTGGCAGGCGCTGAAGCTTTCTTT. Translated, it gives CAWSVELAGAEAFF.

The rearrangement links TRBV27 to TRBJ2-7; weak D call: TRBD1 (5 bases). In germline, CDR1 is MNHEY, CDR2 SMNVEV (reference sequence). The CDR3 contains 13 residues. V was clipped by 4 bases and J by 5 bases, with 12 bases between them. This CDR3 reads CASSSSGAHEQYF. In nucleotides, the CDR3 is TGTGCCAGCAGTTCGAGTGGGGCCCACGAGCAGTACTTC.

The rearrangement links TRBV5-4 to TRBJ1-4, with a weak D call TRBD1 (6 bases). With 0 bases removed from V and 5 bases from J, the gap between germline ends came to 11 bases. Germline V lookup: CDR1 SGHNT, CDR2 YYREEE (reference sequence). CDR3 length: 15 residues. The CDR3 reads CASSLGGLGNEKLFF. DNA for the CDR3: TGTGCCAGCAGCTTGGGGGGGCTAGGGAATGAAAAACTGTTTTTT.

The chain carries TRBV18 and TRBJ1-5, with D uncertain. There are 13 residues in the CDR3. Germline V gene lookup returns CDR1 KGHSH and CDR2 LQKENI. V lost 8 bases to trimming and J lost 0 bases, with 8 bases between them. CDR3 in amino acids: CASTDTSNQPQHF. DNA of the CDR3: TGTGCCAGCACCGACACTAGCAATCAGCCCCAGCATTTT.

V and J are TRBV4-1 and TRBJ1-5, with no clear D. In germline, CDR1 is MGHRA, CDR2 YSYEKL. The V gene lost 1 base and the J gene lost 7 bases, with 11 bases spanning the gap. The CDR3 totals 14 residues. CDR3 sequence reads: CASSQAPGGQPQHF. CDR3 nucleotide sequence: TGCGCCAGCAGCCAAGCTCCGGGTGGGCAGCCCCAGCATTTT.

The gene calls are TRBV28 and TRBJ1-1; D is unclear. The CDR3 runs 15 residues. Germline lookup yields CDR1 MDHEN and CDR2 SYDVKM. With 3 bases removed from V and 0 bases from J, the gap between germline ends came to 11 bases. As DNA, the CDR3 is TGTGCCAGCAGTTTGGGCAGGTGGATGAACACTGAAGCTTTCTTT. Encoded protein: CASSLGRWMNTEAFF.

The V gene is TRBV14, the J gene TRBJ1-5; D call uncertain. CDR1 SGHDN and CDR2 FVKESK come from the germline V gene. With 1 base removed from V and 5 bases from J, the gap between germline ends came to 3 bases. The length of the CDR3 is 12 residues. CDR3 coding DNA: TGTGCCAGCAGCCAAGGGCATCAGCCCCAGCATTTT. Translated, it gives CASSQGHQPQHF.

The chain joins TRBV5-1 to TRBJ1-4, with D tentatively TRBD1 (6 bases). This CDR3 has 14 residues. Germline V gene lookup returns CDR1 SGHRS and CDR2 YFSETQ. V was cut by 4 bases and J by 5 bases, with 12 bases left in between. CDR3 loop: CASSQGRGNEKLFF. The CDR3 DNA sequence: TGCGCCAGCAGCCAGGGGAGAGGGAATGAAAAACTGTTTTTT. The complete variable domain, with remaining parts taken from reference TRBV5-1 and TRBJ1-4, reads KAGVTQTPRYLIKTRGQQVTLSCSPISGHRSVSWYQQTPGQGLQFLFEYFSETQRNKGNFPGRFSGRQFSNSRSEMNVSTLELGDSALYLCASSQGRGNEKLFFGSGTQLSVL.

This clone was found a few times. The chain joins TRBV27 to TRBJ1-2; perhaps TRBD1 as D (6 bases). From germline, CDR1 is MNHEY and CDR2 SMNVEV (reference sequence). V lost 0 bases to trimming and J lost 8 bases, with 16 bases between them. The CDR3 sequence is 15 residues long. The CDR3 region has the DNA TGTGCCAGCAGTTTATCGCCGACAGGAATCGGGGGCTACACCTTC. Amino acid sequence: CASSLSPTGIGGYTF.

The chain is built from TRBV18 and TRBJ2-5; 9 bases line up with TRBD1. Looked up from germline, CDR1 is KGHSH and CDR2 is LQKENI. There are 15 residues in the CDR3. V trimming: 0 bases; J trimming: 7 bases; junction bases outside the gene matches: 6. CDR3 DNA: TGTGCCAGCTCACCACCGCCGGGACAGGGTGGGACCCAGTACTTC. This encodes CASSPPPGQGGTQYF.

This chain joins TRBV28 and TRBJ1-1, with a tentative D call TRBD1 (5 bases). There are 14 residues in the CDR3. Germline V gives CDR1 MDHEN, CDR2 SYDVKM. V dropped 5 bases and J dropped 7 bases, with 17 bases sitting between them. The CDR3 DNA follows: TGTGCCAGCAGTGGTTGGAGGGGAAACCTTGAAGCTTTCTTT. It specifies CASSGWRGNLEAFF.

This sequence joins TRBV6-2 or TRBV6-3 and TRBJ2-6, with D perhaps matching TRBD2 (5 bases). Per the germline V gene, CDR1 is MNHEY and CDR2 is SVGEGT. CDR3 length: 16 amino acids. Trimming took 0 bases from V and 8 from J, leaving 14 bases between them. The CDR3 nucleotides are TGTGCCAGCAGTTACTCATATATTGGAGGAACCAACGTCCTGACTTTC. It translates to CASSYSYIGGTNVLTF.